Sequencing of this T cell receptor beta chain was carried out in a study of shared clonotypes between healthy human individuals (dated by TCRdb to 2018 to 2021). Background for the entire study: Three men and two women, aged 18 to 49 years, made up the cohort. The study deeply sequenced blood TCR repertoires of five healthy adults to estimate repertoire size and the extent of clonotype sharing between individuals. Per donor, three plates each were used for CD4 naive and CD4 memory, two for CD8 naive, and one for CD8 memory. To increase sequencing depth and limit assay-specific biases, different laboratories used diverse techniques to prepare libraries and sequence TCR repertoires. Leukapheresis yielded between about 0.85 and 10 billion PBMCs per donor.

TCR CDR3 regions were amplified from genomic DNA by multiplex PCR using the deep immunoSEQ assay. For each cell subset, the extracted genomic DNA was distributed evenly across all wells of several immunoSEQ 96-well plates, and each plate served as one replicate. For sorted subsets, each replicate PCR was loaded with about 0.2 ug genomic DNA, equivalent to 30,000 or so T cell genomes. Purified libraries were quantified with a Qubit 3.0 fluorometer, sized on a Bioanalyzer 2100, and re-quantified with the KAPA Library Quantification kit. Each immunoSEQ 96-well plate was sequenced on its own single-read 150-cycle Illumina NextSeq 550 flow cell. On the authors' methods: The immunoSEQ output contained only junctional sequences without quality scores, so filtering could not match that applied to full-length reads. To assign V/J genes and CDR3, sequences were annotated using PyIR, a Python wrapper for IgBLAST v1.9, with IMGT germline references. Reads were filtered out if the reads had weak V/J assignments (E-value above 1e-6), no CDR3, stop codons, out-of-frame junctions, or ambiguous translated residues. V3J clonotypes were defined by identical inferred V gene, J gene, and CDR3 amino acid sequence. To compute the percentage overlap between repertoires, the number of shared unique clonotypes was divided by the size of the smaller repertoire. Richness of each repertoire was evaluated using RTK rarefaction, the Chao1 estimator, and Recon v2.1 estimates of unobserved clonotypes. Generation probabilities were computed with OLGA for all TCRbeta clonotypes obtained by the gDNA method from several donors. In TCRdb, the immuneACCESS table is reduced to in-frame sequences with V and J assigned. These tables do not hold every clone; where another copy was compared, an unresolved V gene accounts for under half, and the others remain unexplained. V, J and clone size are taken as reported in that table, and D and trimming were inferred from the DNA itself. The sample table contains about 2 million clones; only one count was recorded for around 95% of them. Around 0.13% of the sample goes to the ten largest clones.

The investigation overall reported the following: About 5% of naive CD4, 3.5% of naive CD8, 2.3% of memory CD4, and about 0.4% of memory CD8 clonotypes were shared across four donors. Even with the large sequencing depth, rarefaction of the sorted-subset datasets indicated that sequencing was incomplete. Higher generation probabilities were observed for clonotypes shared by all four sorted-subset donors than for non-shared clonotypes. Because the study included only a small number of donors, the genetic and exposure-history diversity represented was limited. Sampling was restricted to blood, and TCR repertoires in tissues likely differ from the TCR repertoires found in blood. Estimated clonotype richness was generally larger for naive than for memory subsets. Pairwise subsampling led to the expectation that sequencing depth would affect the degree of clonotype sharing among donors.

The CDR3 covers 15 residues, taking in both the cysteine and the phenylalanine. CDR3 DNA is the only sequence kept; it has 45 bases, read in frame from the first base. The CDR1 and CDR2 encoded by the germline V gene (reference sequence) are SEHNR and FQNEAQ. V was cut back by 2 bases and J by 8 bases, leaving a gap of 16 bases between them. Worth noting for this clone: It lacks a known antigen. No base quality values were provided; no much bigger clone lies one nucleotide off.

The donors were healthy, HIV-negative adults who had no recently reported acute infections or vaccinations. Every donor was a Caucasian adult residing in Nashville, Tennessee, USA. CD4+ T cells were enriched by magnetic negative selection, after which naive cells were positively selected on CD45RA and the negative fraction was taken as the memory subset. Blood was obtained by leukapheresis, after which PBMCs were separated by Ficoll-Histopaque density gradient centrifugation and cryopreserved in liquid nitrogen vapor phase. Purity and quantity of every magnetically sorted T cell population were checked by analytical flow cytometry. Each sorted fraction had its genomic DNA isolated and then quantified by UV absorbance on a Nanodrop 2000c.

The source of this sequence is a man aged 18 to 29 in good health. The chain uses TRBV7-9 and TRBJ2-1; the D gene cannot be resolved reliably. The material sequenced was naive CD4+ T cells sorted from blood. The cell subset or site label on this specimen signifies: CD45RA+ positively selected. The CDR3 protein: CASSLMDLTHDEQFF. In nucleotides, the sequence is TGTGCCAGCAGCTTAATGGACCTAACGCACGATGAGCAGTTCTTC.